This T cell receptor beta chain was identified during a study of technical replicates of blood from several donors. TCRdb keeps only in-frame clones here, not all; method: immunoSEQ multiplex PCR. The repertoire consists of roughly 80,000 clones, with around 90% occurring once and the leading ten covering about 0.25%. A single count supports this clone. The CDR3 is 15 residues long. The germline V gene has CDR1 SEHNR and CDR2 FQNEAQ (reference sequence). Trimming stripped 1 base from V and 5 bases from J, with 14 bases between. The sequencing sample was made of T cells isolated from PBMCs. The chain uses TRBV7-9 and TRBJ2-5, with D possibly TRBD1 on 7 matching bases. The sequence was collected from a human donor in good health. CDR3 in DNA: TGTGCCAGCAGCTTAGTTACAGGGGAGGTGGAGACCCAGTACTTC. Its translation: CASSLVTGEVETQYF.